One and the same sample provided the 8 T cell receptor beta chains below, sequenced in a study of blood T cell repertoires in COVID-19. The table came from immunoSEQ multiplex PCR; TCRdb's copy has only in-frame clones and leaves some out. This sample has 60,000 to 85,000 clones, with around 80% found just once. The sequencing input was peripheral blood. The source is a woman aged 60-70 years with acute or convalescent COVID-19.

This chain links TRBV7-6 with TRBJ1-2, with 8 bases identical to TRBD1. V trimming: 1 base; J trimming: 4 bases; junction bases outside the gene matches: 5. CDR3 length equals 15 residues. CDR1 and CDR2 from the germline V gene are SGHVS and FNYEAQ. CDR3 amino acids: CASSLESDRVYGYTF. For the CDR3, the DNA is TGTGCCAGCAGCTTAGAGTCGGACAGGGTCTATGGCTACACCTTC.

The CDR3 DNA follows: TGTGCCAGCAGCCATGCTAGCGGGGGCCCAGCAGATACGCAGTATTTT. Translation: CASSHASGGPADTQYF. The gene calls are TRBV3-1 (or the pseudogene TRBV3-2) and TRBJ2-3; 10 bases are a match to TRBD2. Germline assignment: CDR1 LGHDT and CDR2 YNNKEL (reference sequence). With V trimmed by 3 bases and J by 4 bases, 7 bases remained unmatched. This CDR3 is 16 amino acids long.

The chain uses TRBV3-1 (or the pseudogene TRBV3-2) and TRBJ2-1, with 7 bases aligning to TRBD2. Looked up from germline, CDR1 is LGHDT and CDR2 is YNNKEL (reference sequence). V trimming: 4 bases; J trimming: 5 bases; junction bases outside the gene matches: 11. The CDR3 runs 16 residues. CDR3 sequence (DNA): TGTGCCAGCAGCCTCCTTGGGGGGGGTCGGGACAATGAGCAGTTCTTC. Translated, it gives CASSLLGGGRDNEQFF.

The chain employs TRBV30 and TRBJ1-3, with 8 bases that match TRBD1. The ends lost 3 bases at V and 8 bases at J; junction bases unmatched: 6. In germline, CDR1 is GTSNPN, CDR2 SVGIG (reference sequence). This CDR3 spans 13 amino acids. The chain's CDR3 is CAWRARGPDTIYF. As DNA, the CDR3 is TGTGCCTGGAGAGCCAGGGGGCCGGACACCATATATTTT.

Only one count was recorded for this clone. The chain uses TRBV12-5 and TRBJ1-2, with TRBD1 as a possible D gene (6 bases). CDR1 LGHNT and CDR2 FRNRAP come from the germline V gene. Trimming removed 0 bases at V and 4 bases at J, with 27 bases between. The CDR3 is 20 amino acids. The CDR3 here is CASGLVSLLQGTRGGYGYTF. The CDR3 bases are TGTGCTAGTGGTTTGGTATCTCTCCTTCAGGGGACGCGGGGGGGCTATGGCTACACCTTC. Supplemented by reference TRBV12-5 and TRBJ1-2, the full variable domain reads DARVTQTPRHKVTEMGQEVTMRCQPILGHNTVFWYRQTMMQGLELLAYFRNRAPLDDSGMPKDRFSAEMPDATLATLKIQPSEPRDSAVYFCASGLVSLLQGTRGGYGYTFGSGTRLTVV.

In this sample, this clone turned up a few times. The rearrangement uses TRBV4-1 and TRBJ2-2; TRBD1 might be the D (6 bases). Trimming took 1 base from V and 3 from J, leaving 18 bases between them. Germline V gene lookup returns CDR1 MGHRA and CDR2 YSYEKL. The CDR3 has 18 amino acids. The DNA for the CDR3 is TGCGCCAGCAGCCAAGCGCCACACGTTGCAGGGGACACCGGGGAGCTGTTTTTT. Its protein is CASSQAPHVAGDTGELFF.

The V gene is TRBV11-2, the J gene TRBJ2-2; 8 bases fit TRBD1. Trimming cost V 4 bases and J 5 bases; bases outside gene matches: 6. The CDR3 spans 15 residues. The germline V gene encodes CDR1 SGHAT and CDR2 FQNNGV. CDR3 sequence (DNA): TGTGCCAGCAGCTCGGGGACAGGACGGACCGGGGAGCTGTTTTTT. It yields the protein CASSSGTGRTGELFF.

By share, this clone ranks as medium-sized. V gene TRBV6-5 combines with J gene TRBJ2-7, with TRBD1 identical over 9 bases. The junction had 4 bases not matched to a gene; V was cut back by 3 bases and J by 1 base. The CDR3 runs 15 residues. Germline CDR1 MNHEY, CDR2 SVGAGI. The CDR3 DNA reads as TGTGCCAGCAGTTATGGGGACAGGGAGTCCTACGAGCAGTACTTC. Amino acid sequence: CASSYGDRESYEQYF.